What follows is one TCR beta chain and its context. This record belongs to a study of T cell changes during pregnancy in multiple sclerosis. Repertoires were generated with immunoSEQ multiplex PCR, while TCRdb's copy carries only in-frame clones and drops some. The data contain around 100,000 clones, roughly 90% of them singletons. Trimming took 8 bases from V and 2 from J, leaving 19 bases between them. CDR3 size: 15 residues. Germline V gene lookup returns CDR1 SNHLY and CDR2 FYNNEI. The source was peripheral blood, collected in the third trimester of pregnancy. V and J are TRBV2 and TRBJ2-7; D remains unclear. The receptor was derived from a female donor with multiple sclerosis, enrolled in a pregnancy study. CDR3 bases: TGTGCCAGCTCCCCCTGGCAAGATTCCCCCTACGAGCAGTACTTC. Protein product: CASSPWQDSPYEQYF.